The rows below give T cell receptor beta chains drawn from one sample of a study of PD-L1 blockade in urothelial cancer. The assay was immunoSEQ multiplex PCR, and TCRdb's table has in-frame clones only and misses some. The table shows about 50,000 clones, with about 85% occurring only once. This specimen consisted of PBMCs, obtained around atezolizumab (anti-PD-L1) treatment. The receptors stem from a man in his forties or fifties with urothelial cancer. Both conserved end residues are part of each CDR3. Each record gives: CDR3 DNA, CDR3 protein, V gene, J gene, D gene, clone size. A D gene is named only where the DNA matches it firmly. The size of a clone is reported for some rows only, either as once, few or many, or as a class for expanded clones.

cdr3_nt: TGTGCCAGCAGCTTGGGCGCTGGAAACAATGAGCAGTTCTTC
cdr3_aa: CASSLGAGNNEQFF
v_call: TRBV11-3
j_call: TRBJ2-1
d_call: .
clone_size: .

cdr3_nt: TGCGCCAGCAGCCAAGATATGATAGCGGGCACTAGCACAGATACGCAGTATTTT
cdr3_aa: CASSQDMIAGTSTDTQYF
v_call: TRBV4-1
j_call: TRBJ2-3
d_call: TRBD2
clone_size: .

cdr3_nt: TGTGCCAGCAGCGAAATAGCTTCAGTGCAGTACTTC
cdr3_aa: CASSEIASVQYF
v_call: TRBV5-4
j_call: TRBJ2-7
d_call: .
clone_size: .

cdr3_nt: TGTGCCAGCAGCAAAAGGAGGGTCCCCACAGATACGCAGTATTTT
cdr3_aa: CASSKRRVPTDTQYF
v_call: TRBV21-1
j_call: TRBJ2-3
d_call: .
clone_size: .

cdr3_nt: TGTGCCAGTAGTAGGACGGGAGGACAGGGCCACGACGAGCAGTACTTC
cdr3_aa: CASSRTGGQGHDEQYF
v_call: TRBV19
j_call: TRBJ2-7
d_call: .
clone_size: .

cdr3_nt: TGTGCCAGCAGCTTGTCAGGGAATTCGAACGAGCAGTACTTC
cdr3_aa: CASSLSGNSNEQYF
v_call: TRBV7-9
j_call: TRBJ2-7
d_call: .
clone_size: .

cdr3_nt: TGTGCCAGCTCACACGGGACAGGGGTTGTCAATGAGCAGTTCTTC
cdr3_aa: CASSHGTGVVNEQFF
v_call: TRBV18
j_call: TRBJ2-1
d_call: TRBD1
clone_size: .

cdr3_nt: TGTGCCAGCAGTCCTCCGGGACAGGGGTCGAATCAGCCCCAGCATTTT
cdr3_aa: CASSPPGQGSNQPQHF
v_call: TRBV28
j_call: TRBJ1-5
d_call: TRBD1
clone_size: .

cdr3_nt: TGTGCCAGCAGCTTAGGACTAGCGGGCCTTAGTAGGGAGACCCAGTACTTC
cdr3_aa: CASSLGLAGLSRETQYF
v_call: TRBV7-6
j_call: TRBJ2-5
d_call: TRBD2
clone_size: .

cdr3_nt: TGTGCCAGCAGTCGAGGGAGCGACAATGAGCAGTTCTTC
cdr3_aa: CASSRGSDNEQFF
v_call: TRBV25-1
j_call: TRBJ2-1
d_call: .
clone_size: .

cdr3_nt: TGTGCTAGTGGTTTGACAGTGAACACTGAAGCTTTCTTT
cdr3_aa: CASGLTVNTEAFF
v_call: TRBV12-5
j_call: TRBJ1-1
d_call: .
clone_size: .

cdr3_nt: TGTGCCAGCAGTTCTAGGACTAGCGCGAGCACAGATACGCAGTATTTT
cdr3_aa: CASSSRTSASTDTQYF
v_call: TRBV6-5
j_call: TRBJ2-3
d_call: TRBD2
clone_size: .

cdr3_nt: TGTGCCAGCAGTCCCCTCCGGGATAATAACTACGAGCAGTACTTC
cdr3_aa: CASSPLRDNNYEQYF
v_call: TRBV6-6
j_call: TRBJ2-7
d_call: .
clone_size: once

cdr3_nt: TGTGCCAGCAGCTTGGGCCATGGGTGGGGGGGCCACTACAATGAGCAGTTCTTC
cdr3_aa: CASSLGHGWGGHYNEQFF
v_call: TRBV5-8
j_call: TRBJ2-1
d_call: .
clone_size: .

cdr3_nt: TGTGCTAGTGGTTTGGTACAGGTGGCCGGTAGCTCCTACAATGAGCAGTTCTTC
cdr3_aa: CASGLVQVAGSSYNEQFF
v_call: TRBV12-5
j_call: TRBJ2-1
d_call: .
clone_size: once

cdr3_nt: TGTGCCACCAGGGAGAGGGGGGGAGGGCTAGAGACCCAGTACTTC
cdr3_aa: CATRERGGGLETQYF
v_call: TRBV15
j_call: TRBJ2-5
d_call: .
clone_size: .

cdr3_nt: TGCGCCAGCAGCCAAGATCCGGGATCAGATACGCAGTATTTT
cdr3_aa: CASSQDPGSDTQYF
v_call: TRBV4-1
j_call: TRBJ2-3
d_call: .
clone_size: .

cdr3_nt: TGTGCCAGCAGCTTCCGGGGGTCCAGCACAGATACGCAGTATTTT
cdr3_aa: CASSFRGSSTDTQYF
v_call: TRBV7-2
j_call: TRBJ2-3
d_call: .
clone_size: .

cdr3_nt: TGTGCCAGCAGTTACTCGTGGGCTCAAGAGACCCAGTACTTC
cdr3_aa: CASSYSWAQETQYF
v_call: TRBV6-5
j_call: TRBJ2-5
d_call: .
clone_size: .

cdr3_nt: TGTGCCAGCAGTGAAGAGACAGGGGGTACCTATAATTCACCCCTCCACTTT
cdr3_aa: CASSEETGGTYNSPLHF
v_call: TRBV6-1
j_call: TRBJ1-6
d_call: TRBD1
clone_size: .

cdr3_nt: TGTGCCATAAGAGGGAACACTGAAGCTTTCTTT
cdr3_aa: CAIRGNTEAFF
v_call: TRBV10-3
j_call: TRBJ1-1
d_call: .
clone_size: .

cdr3_nt: TGCGCCAGCAGCTCGAAATCCAACTCCGGGAGCGGGGGGGCTTACGAGCAGTACTTC
cdr3_aa: CASSSKSNSGSGGAYEQYF
v_call: TRBV5-1
j_call: TRBJ2-7
d_call: TRBD2
clone_size: .

cdr3_nt: TGTGCCAGCAGCTTAGGCCGGCTGGGGCGCGAGCAGTACTTC
cdr3_aa: CASSLGRLGREQYF
v_call: TRBV7-6
j_call: TRBJ2-7
d_call: .
clone_size: .

cdr3_nt: TGTGCCAGCAGCCCATCGATCGGGGGATTAACCTACGAGCAGTACTTC
cdr3_aa: CASSPSIGGLTYEQYF
v_call: TRBV27
j_call: TRBJ2-7
d_call: .
clone_size: .

cdr3_nt: TGTGCCAGCAGCATAGGAGGGATGAACACTGAAGCTTTCTTT
cdr3_aa: CASSIGGMNTEAFF
v_call: TRBV7-8
j_call: TRBJ1-1
d_call: .
clone_size: .

cdr3_nt: TGTGCCAGCACCACCGGGACAGACAATTACGAGCAGTACTTC
cdr3_aa: CASTTGTDNYEQYF
v_call: TRBV5-4
j_call: TRBJ2-7
d_call: TRBD1
clone_size: .

cdr3_nt: TGCAGCGTCGGTAACCCCTGGGACAGGGGTGGCGAGCAGTACTTC
cdr3_aa: CSVGNPWDRGGEQYF
v_call: TRBV29-1
j_call: TRBJ2-7
d_call: TRBD1
clone_size: .

cdr3_nt: TGTGCCTGGAACACCGCCGGGGCGGGGGAGACCCAGTACTTC
cdr3_aa: CAWNTAGAGETQYF
v_call: TRBV30
j_call: TRBJ2-5
d_call: .
clone_size: .

cdr3_nt: TGTGCTAGCAGTATGACAGTTGGTGGAAACACCATATATTTT
cdr3_aa: CASSMTVGGNTIYF
v_call: TRBV7-7
j_call: TRBJ1-3
d_call: .
clone_size: .

cdr3_nt: TGTGCCAGCAGACTACAGGGGGCGGGTTTCTATGGCTACACCTTC
cdr3_aa: CASRLQGAGFYGYTF
v_call: TRBV27
j_call: TRBJ1-2
d_call: TRBD1
clone_size: .

cdr3_nt: TGCGCCAGCAGGGTAGAGAATTCACCCCTCCACTTT
cdr3_aa: CASRVENSPLHF
v_call: TRBV5-1
j_call: TRBJ1-6
d_call: .
clone_size: .

cdr3_nt: TGTGCCAGCAGCAGTAGACAGGGAACGGCCAACGTCCTGACTTTC
cdr3_aa: CASSSRQGTANVLTF
v_call: TRBV21-1
j_call: TRBJ2-6
d_call: .
clone_size: few

cdr3_nt: TGTGCCATACAACAGGGGGTCCCCTACGAGCAGTACTTC
cdr3_aa: CAIQQGVPYEQYF
v_call: TRBV10-3
j_call: TRBJ2-7
d_call: TRBD1
clone_size: .

cdr3_nt: TGCGCCAGCAGTGGGACTAGCGGAGGCTTGGAGACCCAGTACTTC
cdr3_aa: CASSGTSGGLETQYF
v_call: TRBV10-1
j_call: TRBJ2-5
d_call: TRBD2
clone_size: .

cdr3_nt: TGTGCCAGCAGTTCCAGGGGGCCGGTTGACGAGCAGTACTTC
cdr3_aa: CASSSRGPVDEQYF
v_call: TRBV6-5
j_call: TRBJ2-7
d_call: TRBD1
clone_size: .

cdr3_nt: TGTGCCAGCAGTCCCCACAGGGCCTATGGCTACACCTTC
cdr3_aa: CASSPHRAYGYTF
v_call: TRBV27
j_call: TRBJ1-2
d_call: .
clone_size: .

cdr3_nt: TGTGCCAGCAGATCCAGCGGGAGGGCCTACGAGCAGTACTTC
cdr3_aa: CASRSSGRAYEQYF
v_call: TRBV28
j_call: TRBJ2-7
d_call: TRBD2
clone_size: .

cdr3_nt: TGTGCCAGCAGCGCAGGCCAGCGGGAGGGGTACAATGAGCAGTTCTTC
cdr3_aa: CASSAGQREGYNEQFF
v_call: TRBV7-8
j_call: TRBJ2-1
d_call: TRBD2
clone_size: .

cdr3_nt: TGCGCCAGCAAGTTAGCGGGAGGGCCTTCCGAGCAGTACTTC
cdr3_aa: CASKLAGGPSEQYF
v_call: TRBV5-1
j_call: TRBJ2-7
d_call: TRBD2
clone_size: .

cdr3_nt: TGTGCCAGCAGCGTAGCCGGTGCGGACTCCTACGAGCAGTACTTC
cdr3_aa: CASSVAGADSYEQYF
v_call: TRBV9
j_call: TRBJ2-7
d_call: .
clone_size: .

cdr3_nt: TGTGCCAGCAGCCGTCAATACCAGGGAACTAATGAAAAACTGTTTTTT
cdr3_aa: CASSRQYQGTNEKLFF
v_call: TRBV7-6
j_call: TRBJ1-4
d_call: .
clone_size: .

cdr3_nt: TGTGCCAGCAGCCAAGCGGGGTATGGTGAGCAGTACTTC
cdr3_aa: CASSQAGYGEQYF
v_call: TRBV4-2
j_call: TRBJ2-7
d_call: .
clone_size: .

cdr3_nt: TGTGCCAGCAGCTCCAGGAACACTGAAGCTTTCTTT
cdr3_aa: CASSSRNTEAFF
v_call: TRBV7-9
j_call: TRBJ1-1
d_call: .
clone_size: .